This T cell receptor (beta chain) was retrieved from a study of blood T cell repertoires in COVID-19. Study-level information: Sources were T cells, B-cell-depleted T cells, or PBMCs; the material itself was cDNA or gDNA.

Per the study methods: Amplification from reference gene primers served as the basis for estimated nucleated cell counts. Generated by immunoSEQ multiplex PCR, the TCRdb table keeps only in-frame clones and is missing some. Clonal size and the V and J genes are those of that table, whereas D and trimming came from the DNA. Of under 250,000 clones in the sample, about 86% were seen once. This CDR3 is built from 15 residues. The V and J ends lost 6 bases and 1 base respectively, with 14 bases between them. The germline gives CDR1 SNHLY, CDR2 FYNNEI. Sequencing was done on a sample of peripheral blood. The clonotype was recovered from a woman between 50 and 59 years old with acute or convalescent COVID-19. The chain combines TRBV2 with TRBJ2-3; D gene unclear. The DNA of the CDR3 is TGTGCCAGCAGCAAGCTACTACCCGGCACAGATACGCAGTATTTT. Translation gives CASSKLLPGTDTQYF.